These T cell receptor beta chains were read from a single sample in a study of tumor-infiltrating lymphocytes in primary liver carcinoma. One entry per CDR3 protein results from TCRdb running MiXCR on the multiplex PCR reads. Of fewer than 250,000 distinct CDR3 sequences listed, about 65% are singletons. Source material: peripheral blood. The receptors were sampled from a woman aged 55-75 years with primary liver carcinoma and hepatitis B virus infection. Each CDR3 is given with its conserved first and last residue. The D gene is left open where the match is weak. Size is omitted from some rows. Given values are once, few, many or a class for expanded clones.

CDR3 | DNA | size | V | length | J | D
CASSSTGINEKLFF | TGTGCCAGCAGCTCAACAGGGATCAATGAAAAACTGTTTTTT | few | TRBV13 | 14 | TRBJ1-4 | NA
CANSLTPSPDTIYF | TGTGCCAACAGCCTCACGCCAAGCCCGGACACCATATATTTT | NA | TRBV6-1 | 14 | TRBJ1-3 | NA
CASREGQSPEVFF | TGTGCCAGCAGAGAGGGTCAGTCCCCTGAAGTTTTCTTT | NA | TRBV6-6 | 13 | TRBJ1-1 | NA
CASSPGTNGTYNGQFF | TGTGCCAGCAGCCCCGGGACTAACGGGACCTACAATGGGCAGTTCTTC | NA | TRBV11-2 | 16 | TRBJ2-1 | TRBD2
CASTYSYGGANYGYTF | TGTGCCAGCACTTATAGTTACGGGGGGGCCAACTATGGCTACACCTTC | NA | TRBV6-5 | 16 | TRBJ1-2 | NA
CASSLEWLDNTGELFF | TGCGCCAGCAGCTTGGAGTGGCTGGATAACACCGGGGAGCTGTTTTTT | NA | TRBV5-1 | 16 | TRBJ2-2 | NA
CASSSRWGDGYTF | TGTGCCAGCAGTTCCCGGTGGGGTGATGGCTACACCTTC | many | TRBV12-3/TRBV12-4 | 13 | TRBJ1-2 | NA
CASSSLAGEGETQFF | TGTGCCAGCAGCTCCTTAGCGGGAGAGGGGGAGACCCAGTTCTTC | once | TRBV11-2 | 15 | TRBJ2-1 | TRBD2
CASSINAEPSETQYF | TGTGCCAGCTCAATCAACGCAGAACCTTCGGAGACCCAGTACTTC | NA | TRBV18 | 15 | TRBJ2-5 | NA
CGVGFTALGTGELFF | TGCGGCGTTGGTTTCACAGCGTTGGGCACCGGGGAGCTGTTTTTT | NA | TRBV29-1 | 15 | TRBJ2-2 | NA
CASSLPGTGGLYGYTF | TGTGCCAGCAGTTTACCTGGGACAGGGGGCCTCTATGGCTACACCTTC | few | TRBV28 | 16 | TRBJ1-2 | TRBD1
CASSLSGLAGGPRNNEQFF | TGTGCCAGTAGTTTATCAGGACTAGCGGGAGGGCCTAGAAACAATGAGCAGTTCTTC | few | TRBV28 | 19 | TRBJ2-1 | TRBD2
CARAPTGTSGKNEQFF | TGTGCCCGGGCCCCTACCGGGACTAGCGGGAAAAATGAGCAGTTCTTC | NA | TRBV6-6 | 16 | TRBJ2-1 | TRBD2